These 7 T cell receptor beta chains were sequenced from one sample in a study of blood T cells in healthy people across ages (dated by TCRdb to about 2015). Library preparation used 5' RACE. A second PCR of roughly 7 to 12 cycles was performed with a sample-barcoded 5' primer and a J-beta primer mix. TCRdb reprocessing: public reads trimmed at Q25 with fastp, clones called with MiXCR, in-frame beta chains kept. For every CDR3 protein sequence, its rows merge into one entry that carries the most common genes and DNA. For this sample the table gives fewer than 2,000,000 distinct CDR3 sequences, of which roughly two fifths were detected only once. More than 20% of the sample comes from the top ten. The specimen was blood. All receptors come from a human donor in good health.

The J gene is TRBJ2-5, the V gene TRBV14, with D unresolved. The CDR3 consists of 14 residues. V was trimmed by 0 bases and J by 1 base, leaving 6 bases between them. CDR1 and CDR2 from the germline V gene are SGHDN and FVKESK. The CDR3 loop reads CASSQDVAQETQYF. The CDR3 DNA follows: TGTGCCAGCAGCCAAGATGTGGCCCAAGAGACCCAGTACTTC. Full variable domain (remainder filled in from reference TRBV14 and TRBJ2-5): EAGVTQFPSHSVIEKGQTVTLRCDPISGHDNLYWYRRVMGKEIKFLLHFVKESKQDESGMPNNRFLAERTGGTYSTLKVQPAELEDSGVYFCASSQDVAQETQYFGPGTRLLVL.

The chain couples TRBV4-2 to TRBJ2-3; D uncertain. CDR3 size: 16 residues. Trimming removed 1 base from V and 2 bases from J, with 13 bases in between. CDR1 is LGHNA, CDR2 YNFKEQ, per germline. The CDR3: CASSQVAGPDTDTQYF. The CDR3 DNA follows: TGTGCCAGCAGCCAAGTGGCAGGACCTGACACAGATACGCAGTATTTT.

The chain employs TRBV3-1 and TRBJ2-5; perhaps D is TRBD1 or TRBD2 (6 bases each). The V gene's germline CDR1 is LGHDT and CDR2 YNNKEL (reference sequence). This CDR3 comprises 16 residues. The germline V and J ends were trimmed by 2 bases and 5 bases, with 18 bases remaining between them. CDR3 nucleotide sequence: TGTGCCAGCAGCCAAAGGGGGACGGGGGTTGAGGAGACCCAGTACTTC. It encodes CASSQRGTGVEETQYF.

The V and J genes are TRBV29-1 and TRBJ1-1, with a tentative D call TRBD1 (5 bases). The CDR3 is 11 amino acids. V lost 3 bases, J lost 11 bases, and 13 bases lay in between. The germline V gene encodes CDR1 SQVTM and CDR2 ANQGSEA. CDR3 in amino acids: CSVDKVGVAFF. Here the CDR3 DNA reads TGCAGCGTTGATAAGGTGGGGGTCGCTTTCTTT.

The chain links TRBV15 to TRBJ2-5; 9 positions agree with TRBD2. The CDR3 spans 18 residues. CDR1 is LNHNV, CDR2 YYDKDF, per germline (reference sequence). The trim removed 0 bases at V and 5 bases at J, leaving 13 bases unmatched. The CDR3 bases are TGTGCCACCAGCAGAGAGGTGGCGGGGGGGCTCGCAGCGGAGACCCAGTACTTC. Residues: CATSREVAGGLAAETQYF.

This clonotype was observed a few times. The rearrangement uses TRBV28 and TRBJ2-7; 10 bases map to TRBD1. CDR1 and CDR2 from the germline V gene are MDHEN and SYDVKM. The CDR3 sequence is 14 residues long. Trimming removed 8 bases from V and 3 bases from J; junction bases left unmatched: 7. The CDR3 bases are TGTGCCAGCGGGCTTCGGACAGGGGGCTACGAGCAGTACTTC. Its translation is CASGLRTGGYEQYF.

The chain has TRBV29-1 and TRBJ1-2; 8 bases fit TRBD1. Germline CDR1 SQVTM, CDR2 ANQGSEA. The CDR3 covers 13 residues. V lost 3 bases, J lost 5 bases, and 5 bases stayed unmatched. The CDR3 coding sequence is TGCAGCGTTGACACAGGGGGATGGTATGGCTACACCTTC. It codes for CSVDTGGWYGYTF.